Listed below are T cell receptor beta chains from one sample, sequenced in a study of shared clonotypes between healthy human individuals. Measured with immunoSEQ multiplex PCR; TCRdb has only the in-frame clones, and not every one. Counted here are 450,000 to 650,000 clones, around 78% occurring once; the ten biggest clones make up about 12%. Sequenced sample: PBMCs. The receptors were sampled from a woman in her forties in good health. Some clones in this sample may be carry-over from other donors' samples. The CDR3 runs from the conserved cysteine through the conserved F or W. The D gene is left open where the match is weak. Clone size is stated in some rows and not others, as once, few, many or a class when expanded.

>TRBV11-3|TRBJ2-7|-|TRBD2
CASSRTSSYEQYF
TGTGCCAGCAGCAGGACTAGCTCCTACGAGCAGTACTTC
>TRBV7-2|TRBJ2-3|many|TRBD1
CASSTTGGLSDTQYF
TGTGCCAGCAGTACTACAGGGGGCTTGTCAGATACGCAGTATTTT
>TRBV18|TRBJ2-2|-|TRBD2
CASSQISGKNTGELFF
TGTGCCAGCTCACAAATTAGCGGGAAGAACACCGGGGAGCTGTTTTTT
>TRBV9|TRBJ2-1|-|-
CASSVVAPGPLSYNEQFF
TGTGCCAGCAGCGTAGTAGCCCCGGGACCCTTATCCTACAATGAGCAGTTCTTC
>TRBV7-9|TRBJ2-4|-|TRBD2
CASSSGLAGNIQYF
TGTGCCAGCAGCTCGGGACTAGCGGGAAACATTCAGTACTTC
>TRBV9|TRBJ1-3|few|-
CASSVDTGGGGNTIYF
TGTGCCAGCAGCGTAGATACGGGCGGTGGTGGAAACACCATATATTTT
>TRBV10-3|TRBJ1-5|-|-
CAISPDGYNQPQHF
TGTGCCATCAGCCCGGACGGCTACAATCAGCCCCAGCATTTT
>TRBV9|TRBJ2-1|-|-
CASSVSGGNSYNEQFF
TGTGCCAGCAGCGTATCTGGCGGGAACTCCTACAATGAGCAGTTCTTC
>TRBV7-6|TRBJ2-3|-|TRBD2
CASSLWGGLAGRTADTQYF
TGTGCCAGCAGCTTATGGGGTGGACTAGCGGGCCGGACGGCGGATACGCAGTATTTT
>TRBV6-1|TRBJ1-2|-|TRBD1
CASSEYDRAWLGYTF
TGTGCCAGCAGTGAATACGACAGGGCTTGGCTTGGCTACACCTTC
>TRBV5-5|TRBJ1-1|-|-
CASSLTTNTEAFF
TGTGCCAGCAGCTTGACAACGAACACTGAAGCTTTCTTT
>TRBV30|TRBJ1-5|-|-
CAWNSVYSNQPQHF
TGTGCCTGGAACAGCGTCTATAGCAATCAGCCCCAGCATTTT
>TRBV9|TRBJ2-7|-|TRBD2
CASSPGLAGTEQYF
TGTGCCAGCAGCCCGGGACTAGCGGGTACCGAGCAGTACTTC
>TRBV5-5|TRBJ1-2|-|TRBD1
CASSLAGTAQAYGYTF
TGTGCCAGCAGCTTGGCAGGGACAGCCCAAGCCTATGGCTACACCTTC
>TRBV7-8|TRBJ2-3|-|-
CASSLVRGPDTQYF
TGTGCCAGCAGCTTAGTACGGGGTCCCGATACGCAGTATTTT
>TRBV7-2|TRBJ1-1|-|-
CASSLVPNTEAFF
TGTGCCAGCAGCTTAGTTCCGAACACTGAAGCTTTCTTT
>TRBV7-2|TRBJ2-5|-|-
CASRLGGETQYF
TGTGCCAGCAGACTGGGGGGAGAGACCCAGTACTTC
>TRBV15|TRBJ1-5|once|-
CATSRESGAGNQPQHF
TGTGCCACCAGCAGAGAGTCGGGTGCGGGAAATCAGCCCCAGCATTTT
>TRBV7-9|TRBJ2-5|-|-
CASSLEFGGGHQETQYF
TGTGCCAGCAGCTTAGAGTTTGGAGGGGGCCATCAAGAGACCCAGTACTTC
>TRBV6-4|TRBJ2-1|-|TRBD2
CASSASSGRHEQFF
TGTGCCAGCAGTGCTTCTAGCGGGAGACATGAGCAGTTCTTC
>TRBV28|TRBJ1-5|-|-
CASKVAAASNQPQHF
TGTGCCAGCAAAGTAGCAGCGGCAAGCAATCAGCCCCAGCATTTT
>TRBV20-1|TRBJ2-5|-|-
CSATVQETQYF
TGCAGTGCTACCGTCCAAGAGACCCAGTACTTC
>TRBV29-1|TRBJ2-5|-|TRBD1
CSVVGTGGQETQYF
TGCAGCGTTGTCGGGACAGGGGGCCAAGAGACCCAGTACTTC
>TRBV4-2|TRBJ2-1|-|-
CASSQPSLGNEQFF
TGTGCCAGCAGCCAGCCGTCATTGGGGAATGAGCAGTTCTTC
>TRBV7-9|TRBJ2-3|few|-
CASSRDSTDTQYF
TGTGCCAGCAGCCGGGACAGCACAGATACGCAGTATTTT
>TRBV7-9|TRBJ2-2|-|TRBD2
CASSLLAANTGELFF
TGTGCCAGCAGCTTACTAGCGGCGAACACCGGGGAGCTGTTTTTT
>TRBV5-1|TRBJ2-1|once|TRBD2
CASRGREQTPGNEQFF
TGCGCCAGCAGGGGGAGGGAGCAGACGCCGGGCAATGAGCAGTTCTTC
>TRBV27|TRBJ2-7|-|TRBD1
CASSSQGVGSYEQYF
TGTGCCAGCAGTTCCCAGGGGGTTGGGTCCTACGAGCAGTACTTC
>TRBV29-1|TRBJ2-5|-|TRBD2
CSVAGTSGFQETQYF
TGCAGCGTTGCCGGGACTAGCGGATTTCAAGAGACCCAGTACTTC
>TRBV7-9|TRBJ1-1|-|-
CASSLARLMNTEAFF
TGTGCCAGCAGCTTAGCGCGGCTCATGAACACTGAAGCTTTCTTT
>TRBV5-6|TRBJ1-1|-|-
CASSLASWPLPEAFF
TGTGCCAGCAGCTTGGCCTCCTGGCCCCTCCCTGAAGCTTTCTTT
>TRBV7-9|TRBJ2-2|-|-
CASSYFRTRELFF
TGTGCCAGCAGCTATTTCCGTACCCGGGAGCTGTTTTTT
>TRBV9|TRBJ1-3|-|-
CASSVDSLSSGNTIYF
TGTGCCAGCAGCGTAGACTCTTTGAGCTCTGGAAACACCATATATTTT
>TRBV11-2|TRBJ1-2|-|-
CASSLGGLYGYTF
TGTGCCAGCAGCCTAGGGGGACTCTATGGCTACACCTTC
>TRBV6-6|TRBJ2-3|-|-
CASSYSKRDTQYF
TGTGCCAGCAGTTACTCGAAACGGGATACGCAGTATTTT
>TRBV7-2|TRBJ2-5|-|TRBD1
CASSLFAGTGGETQYF
TGTGCCAGCAGCTTATTCGCCGGGACAGGGGGGGAGACCCAGTACTTC